The entry below describes one T cell receptor (beta chain). The protocol was immunoSEQ multiplex PCR, while the TCRdb copy is restricted to in-frame clones and leaves out a portion. The sample holds about 200,000 clones, 70% to 90% seen once. These data belong to a study of blood T cell repertoires in COVID-19. CDR3 length equals 14 residues. V was cut by 0 bases and J by 0 bases, with 5 bases left in between. Looked up from germline, CDR1 is KGHSH and CDR2 is LQKENI. V and J are TRBV18 and TRBJ1-1; D is ambiguous. The sequenced sample was PBMCs or T cells enriched from blood (not recorded which). The clonotype originates from a woman younger than 35 who had recovered from COVID-19. The CDR3 reads CASSPPGVNTEAFF. The CDR3 DNA reads as TGTGCCAGCTCACCACCTGGAGTGAACACTGAAGCTTTCTTT. Variable domain in full (rest from reference TRBV18 and TRBJ1-1): NAGVMQNPRHLVRRRGQEARLRCSPMKGHSHVYWYRQLPEEGLKFMVYLQKENIIDESGMPKERFSAEFPKEGPSILRIQQVVRGDSAAYFCASSPPGVNTEAFFGQGTRLTVV.